The rows below give T cell receptor beta chains drawn from one sample of a study of OX40 agonist ivuxolimab in advanced cancers. The assay was immunoSEQ multiplex PCR, and TCRdb's table has in-frame clones only and misses some. The sample has around 80,000 clones, approximately 89% seen once. This specimen was CD4+ or CD8+ T cells sorted from blood, taken in a trial of the OX40 agonist ivuxolimab. These receptors were collected from an adult with an advanced solid tumor such as melanoma, head and neck, liver or kidney cancer. CDR3s include the opening cysteine and the closing phenylalanine or tryptophan. D genes are given only for firm matches. Only part of the rows carry a size: once, few, many, or a class if the clone is expanded.

len: 12; d_gene: TRBD1; v_gene: TRBV19; abundance: few; j_gene: TRBJ1-2; CDR3aa: CASTGTGYGYTF; CDR3nt: TGTGCCAGTACGGGGACAGGCTATGGCTACACCTTC
len: 16; d_gene: .; v_gene: TRBV5-1; abundance: .; j_gene: TRBJ2-1; CDR3aa: CASSWTGTWPSNEQFF; CDR3nt: TGCGCCAGCAGCTGGACCGGGACTTGGCCTAGCAATGAGCAGTTCTTC
len: 15; d_gene: .; v_gene: TRBV19; abundance: .; j_gene: TRBJ1-2; CDR3aa: CASLPARNANYGYTF; CDR3nt: TGTGCCAGCCTACCGGCAAGAAACGCAAACTATGGCTACACCTTC
len: 15; d_gene: TRBD1; v_gene: TRBV6-1; abundance: .; j_gene: TRBJ1-1; CDR3aa: CASSEFDRADTEAFF; CDR3nt: TGTGCCAGCAGTGAATTTGACAGGGCGGACACTGAAGCTTTCTTT
len: 14; d_gene: .; v_gene: TRBV30; abundance: .; j_gene: TRBJ1-5; CDR3aa: CAWSVGGFDQPQHF; CDR3nt: TGTGCCTGGAGTGTAGGGGGATTTGATCAGCCCCAGCATTTT
len: 12; d_gene: .; v_gene: TRBV29-1; abundance: few; j_gene: TRBJ1-1; CDR3aa: CSVNTQNTEAFF; CDR3nt: TGCAGCGTGAATACACAGAACACTGAAGCTTTCTTT
len: 15; d_gene: .; v_gene: TRBV11-2; abundance: once; j_gene: TRBJ1-2; CDR3aa: CASSLDRGFSGGYTF; CDR3nt: TGTGCCAGCAGCTTAGATCGCGGATTCTCGGGCGGCTACACCTTC
len: 15; d_gene: .; v_gene: TRBV9; abundance: .; j_gene: TRBJ1-3; CDR3aa: CASSVEGGGGNTIYF; CDR3nt: TGTGCCAGCAGCGTGGAGGGGGGAGGTGGAAACACCATATATTTT
len: 14; d_gene: .; v_gene: TRBV9; abundance: .; j_gene: TRBJ2-7; CDR3aa: CASSVVSTSYEQYF; CDR3nt: TGTGCCAGCAGCGTAGTGAGCACCTCCTACGAGCAGTACTTC
len: 17; d_gene: TRBD2; v_gene: TRBV6-1; abundance: .; j_gene: TRBJ2-1; CDR3aa: CASSEIGGRPSYNEQFF; CDR3nt: TGTGCCAGCAGTGAGATAGGCGGGAGGCCCAGCTACAATGAGCAGTTCTTC
len: 14; d_gene: .; v_gene: TRBV27; abundance: .; j_gene: TRBJ2-7; CDR3aa: CASSLGGGGGEQYF; CDR3nt: TGTGCCAGCAGTTTGGGTGGGGGTGGAGGCGAGCAGTACTTC
len: 17; d_gene: TRBD1; v_gene: TRBV11-1; abundance: .; j_gene: TRBJ1-6; CDR3aa: CASSPPQGAVSNSPLHF; CDR3nt: TGTGCCAGCAGCCCCCCACAGGGGGCCGTATCCAATTCACCCCTCCACTTT
len: 12; d_gene: .; v_gene: TRBV9; abundance: .; j_gene: TRBJ2-2; CDR3aa: CASSPHTRLLFF; CDR3nt: TGTGCCAGCAGCCCCCATACCCGGTTGCTGTTTTTT
len: 16; d_gene: TRBD1; v_gene: TRBV5-1; abundance: .; j_gene: TRBJ1-3; CDR3aa: CASIPHRGSSGNTIYF; CDR3nt: TGCGCCAGCATTCCCCACAGGGGGAGCTCTGGAAACACCATATATTTT
len: 14; d_gene: TRBD1; v_gene: TRBV27; abundance: .; j_gene: TRBJ2-3; CDR3aa: CASNLGTGTALQYF; CDR3nt: TGTGCCAGCAATCTGGGTACCGGGACAGCCTTGCAGTATTTT
len: 12; d_gene: TRBD1; v_gene: TRBV6-1; abundance: .; j_gene: TRBJ1-2; CDR3aa: CASYDRGDGYTF; CDR3nt: TGTGCCAGCTATGACAGGGGGGATGGCTACACCTTC
len: 14; d_gene: TRBD2; v_gene: TRBV29-1; abundance: .; j_gene: TRBJ2-7; CDR3aa: CSVDSGKGSYEQYF; CDR3nt: TGCAGCGTTGATAGCGGGAAGGGGAGCTACGAGCAGTACTTC
len: 16; d_gene: .; v_gene: TRBV10-3; abundance: .; j_gene: TRBJ2-1; CDR3aa: CAISITSSKSYNEQFF; CDR3nt: TGTGCCATCAGCATTACTAGCAGCAAATCCTACAATGAGCAGTTCTTC
len: 14; d_gene: .; v_gene: TRBV19; abundance: .; j_gene: TRBJ1-1; CDR3aa: CASSPEGVRTEAFF; CDR3nt: TGTGCCAGTAGTCCCGAGGGGGTAAGGACTGAAGCTTTCTTT
len: 14; d_gene: .; v_gene: TRBV6-1; abundance: .; j_gene: TRBJ1-5; CDR3aa: CASRGDRVNQPQHF; CDR3nt: TGTGCCAGCAGGGGAGACAGAGTCAATCAGCCCCAGCATTTT
len: 13; d_gene: .; v_gene: TRBV6-1; abundance: few; j_gene: TRBJ1-5; CDR3aa: CASSQGGDQPQHF; CDR3nt: TGTGCCAGCAGTCAAGGGGGGGACCAGCCCCAGCATTTT
len: 14; d_gene: .; v_gene: TRBV5-4; abundance: .; j_gene: TRBJ1-4; CDR3aa: CASSRRMENEKLFF; CDR3nt: TGTGCCAGCAGCCGACGAATGGAGAATGAAAAACTGTTTTTT
len: 16; d_gene: .; v_gene: TRBV19; abundance: few; j_gene: TRBJ2-6; CDR3aa: CASRSGTASGANVLTF; CDR3nt: TGTGCCAGTAGGAGCGGGACAGCCTCTGGGGCCAACGTCCTGACTTTC
len: 17; d_gene: .; v_gene: TRBV4-1; abundance: .; j_gene: TRBJ2-7; CDR3aa: CASSQEIGLALMGEQYF; CDR3nt: TGCGCCAGCAGCCAAGAAATCGGGTTGGCACTGATGGGGGAGCAGTACTTC
len: 15; d_gene: .; v_gene: TRBV5-1; abundance: .; j_gene: TRBJ2-3; CDR3aa: CASSLPGPQTDTQYF; CDR3nt: TGCGCCAGCAGTTTGCCGGGACCCCAAACAGATACGCAGTATTTT
len: 15; d_gene: .; v_gene: TRBV10-3; abundance: .; j_gene: TRBJ2-3; CDR3aa: CATSLGGAGTDTQYF; CDR3nt: TGTGCCACGAGTCTGGGCGGGGCAGGCACAGATACGCAGTATTTT
len: 15; d_gene: TRBD2; v_gene: TRBV7-2; abundance: .; j_gene: TRBJ2-7; CDR3aa: CASSQVGLAGYEQYF; CDR3nt: TGTGCCAGCAGCCAAGTCGGACTAGCGGGCTACGAGCAGTACTTC
len: 16; d_gene: TRBD1; v_gene: TRBV5-1; abundance: .; j_gene: TRBJ1-1; CDR3aa: CASSPGQGTVNTEAFF; CDR3nt: TGCGCCAGCAGCCCGGGACAGGGGACTGTGAACACTGAAGCTTTCTTT
len: 12; d_gene: .; v_gene: TRBV6-5; abundance: .; j_gene: TRBJ2-2; CDR3aa: CASSNQRGELFF; CDR3nt: TGTGCCAGCAGTAATCAGCGCGGGGAGCTGTTTTTT
len: 14; d_gene: .; v_gene: TRBV2; abundance: .; j_gene: TRBJ1-2; CDR3aa: CASSVTDRGNGYTF; CDR3nt: TGTGCCAGCAGTGTAACGGACCGGGGGAATGGCTACACCTTC
len: 17; d_gene: TRBD1; v_gene: TRBV18; abundance: .; j_gene: TRBJ1-1; CDR3aa: CASSPPRTGGMNTEAFF; CDR3nt: TGTGCCAGCTCACCACCGAGGACAGGGGGCATGAACACTGAAGCTTTCTTT
len: 16; d_gene: .; v_gene: TRBV5-8; abundance: .; j_gene: TRBJ2-6; CDR3aa: CASTAYGRSGANVLTF; CDR3nt: TGTGCCAGCACCGCTTACGGGCGCTCTGGGGCCAACGTCCTGACTTTC
len: 15; d_gene: .; v_gene: TRBV7-6; abundance: few; j_gene: TRBJ1-5; CDR3aa: CASSLVPDSDQPQHF; CDR3nt: TGTGCCAGCAGCTTAGTCCCAGATAGCGATCAGCCCCAGCATTTT
len: 12; d_gene: .; v_gene: TRBV25-1; abundance: .; j_gene: TRBJ1-6; CDR3aa: CASSRGGSPLHF; CDR3nt: TGTGCCAGCAGCCGGGGGGGGTCACCCCTCCACTTT
len: 17; d_gene: .; v_gene: TRBV5-1; abundance: .; j_gene: TRBJ1-1; CDR3aa: CASSIQANLARGTEAFF; CDR3nt: TGCGCCAGCTCGATTCAGGCGAACCTAGCAAGGGGCACTGAAGCTTTCTTT
len: 13; d_gene: TRBD1; v_gene: TRBV29-1; abundance: .; j_gene: TRBJ1-1; CDR3aa: CSVEDRGQGQAFF; CDR3nt: TGCAGCGTTGAAGATAGGGGACAGGGACAAGCTTTCTTT
len: 18; d_gene: TRBD1; v_gene: TRBV7-8; abundance: .; j_gene: TRBJ1-1; CDR3aa: CASSLRPGTGSLNTEAFF; CDR3nt: TGTGCCAGCAGCCTGCGGCCGGGGACAGGAAGCTTGAACACTGAAGCTTTCTTT
len: 14; d_gene: TRBD1; v_gene: TRBV6-5; abundance: once; j_gene: TRBJ2-7; CDR3aa: CAGRLGTATYEQYF; CDR3nt: TGTGCCGGCCGACTGGGGACAGCTACCTACGAGCAGTACTTC
len: 15; d_gene: TRBD1; v_gene: TRBV7-9; abundance: .; j_gene: TRBJ1-5; CDR3aa: CASSLEGQGGQPQHF; CDR3nt: TGTGCCAGCAGCTTAGAAGGACAGGGAGGACAGCCCCAGCATTTT
len: 15; d_gene: .; v_gene: TRBV6-5; abundance: .; j_gene: TRBJ2-5; CDR3aa: CASSYLTDRQETQYF; CDR3nt: TGTGCCAGCAGTTACCTAACGGACAGACAAGAGACCCAGTACTTC
len: 14; d_gene: .; v_gene: TRBV9; abundance: .; j_gene: TRBJ2-2; CDR3aa: CASRKQGGTGELFF; CDR3nt: TGTGCCAGCAGGAAGCAGGGTGGCACCGGGGAGCTGTTTTTT
len: 15; d_gene: TRBD1; v_gene: TRBV30; abundance: few; j_gene: TRBJ2-5; CDR3aa: CAWSDPSTGVETQYF; CDR3nt: TGTGCCTGGAGTGACCCCTCGACAGGGGTAGAGACCCAGTACTTC
len: 16; d_gene: .; v_gene: TRBV19; abundance: .; j_gene: TRBJ1-5; CDR3aa: CASSSSRDTGFLGQHF; CDR3nt: TGTGCCAGTAGTTCATCCCGGGACACAGGCTTTTTAGGCCAGCATTTT
len: 14; d_gene: .; v_gene: TRBV6-6; abundance: .; j_gene: TRBJ1-5; CDR3aa: CASRPTQGNQPQHF; CDR3nt: TGTGCCAGCAGGCCAACCCAGGGCAATCAGCCCCAGCATTTT
len: 16; d_gene: TRBD2; v_gene: TRBV7-3; abundance: .; j_gene: TRBJ2-2; CDR3aa: CASSLGAGGMAGELFF; CDR3nt: TGTGCCAGCAGCTTAGGAGCGGGAGGGATGGCCGGGGAGCTGTTTTTT
len: 17; d_gene: TRBD1; v_gene: TRBV7-2; abundance: .; j_gene: TRBJ1-1; CDR3aa: CASSLVSSGTGDTEAFF; CDR3nt: TGTGCCAGCAGCTTAGTCAGTTCCGGGACAGGGGACACTGAAGCTTTCTTT
len: 15; d_gene: TRBD1; v_gene: TRBV6-5; abundance: .; j_gene: TRBJ1-2; CDR3aa: CASSSPGQGAVGYTF; CDR3nt: TGTGCCAGCAGTTCCCCGGGACAGGGAGCAGTCGGCTACACCTTC